This T cell receptor beta chain was documented in a study of blood T cell repertoires in COVID-19. Looking at the study overall: Specimens from acute and convalescent COVID-19 originated in the United States, Italy and Spain. T cells, B-cell-depleted T cells, or PBMCs supplied cDNA or gDNA.

Patients in Seattle were enrolled during active infection, then followed longitudinally. After removal of 8 bases from V and 6 bases from J, the junction contained 11 bases not matched to a gene. The length of the CDR3 is 15 residues. Germline CDR1 ENHRY, CDR2 SYGVKD. Study processing details: Quantification of nucleated cells was approximated via reference gene primer amplification. Data came from immunoSEQ multiplex PCR; TCRdb stores just in-frame clones and leaves some out. V, J and clone size reflect that table, while D and trimming were determined from the DNA. The repertoire holds around 300,000 clones, with more than 80% as singletons.

The chain combines TRBV10-3 with TRBJ2-1; 9 bases fit TRBD2. This TCR came from a young woman with COVID-19, enrolled during active disease. The specimen sequenced was peripheral blood. CDR3 coding DNA: TGTGCCATCGCGGATTCGGCGGGAGGGCCCAATGAGCAGTTCTTC. Encoded protein: CAIADSAGGPNEQFF.